The 22 T cell receptor beta chains presented below share a single source sample, sequenced in a study of cytomegalovirus exposure and HLA in healthy donors. PCR primers comprised 60 Vbeta and 13 Jbeta primers. Here immunoSEQ multiplex PCR was the method, and the copy in TCRdb shows in-frame clones only, minus some. The sample carries 200,000 to 250,000 clones, 79% recorded once. The material sequenced was PBMCs. These TCRs come from a man between 50 and 59 years old in good health and CMV-seronegative.

This chain links TRBV28 with TRBJ1-2; possibly TRBD1 for D (6 bases). The V and J ends lost 3 bases and 5 bases respectively, with 10 bases between them. The germline V gene encodes CDR1 MDHEN and CDR2 SYDVKM. The CDR3 extends over 13 amino acids. Here the CDR3 reads CASSFGGRYGYTF. DNA for the CDR3: TGTGCCAGCAGTTTTGGGGGCAGGTATGGCTACACCTTC.

The chain recombines TRBV5-5 with TRBJ1-5; D possibly corresponds to TRBD1 (6 bases). V was shortened by 4 bases and J by 7 bases, with 21 bases between the two germline ends. Germline values: CDR1 SGHKS, CDR2 YYEKEE (reference sequence). The CDR3 length is 16 residues. CDR3 loop: CASSLNPGAQFQPQHF. CDR3 sequence (DNA): TGTGCCAGCAGCCTTAACCCAGGGGCTCAGTTCCAGCCCCAGCATTTT.

The chain couples TRBV6-5 to TRBJ2-1; 14 bases line up with TRBD2. This CDR3 has 16 amino acids. V was pared by 2 bases and J by 7 bases, with 4 bases of the junction left unmatched. Germline-derived CDR1 and CDR2 are MNHEY and SVGAGI. The CDR3 DNA is TGTGCCAGCAGTTACCGAGGGACTAGCGGGAGAAATGAGCAGTTCTTC. Its protein product is CASSYRGTSGRNEQFF.

The sample holds a few counts of this clone. The chain uses TRBV11-3 and TRBJ2-1; D might be TRBD2 (5 bases). This CDR3 region has 12 residues. Trimming shortened V by 4 bases and J by 6 bases, and 7 bases separated the two germline ends. Germline V lookup: CDR1 SGHNT, CDR2 YENEEA. CDR3 in DNA: TGTGCCAGCAGCTCGGCGGGCAATGAGCAGTTCTTC. Its translation: CASSSAGNEQFF.

V is TRBV18 and J is TRBJ1-2, with 9 bases aligning to TRBD1. Germline V gene lookup returns CDR1 KGHSH and CDR2 LQKENI. This CDR3 spans 13 amino acids. V lost 4 bases to trimming and J lost 8 bases; unmatched junction nucleotides: 5. CDR3 bases: TGTGCCAGCTCACGGGACAGGGCCCAAGGCTACACCTTC. Its translation: CASSRDRAQGYTF.

The chain couples TRBV9 to TRBJ2-1, with a tentative D call TRBD2 (8 bases). Deletions cut 3 bases from V and 8 bases from J, with 21 bases between. CDR1 is SGDLS and CDR2 is YYNGEE in the germline V gene. The CDR3 runs 16 residues. CDR3 sequence reads: CASSGLGTAGGDEQFF. CDR3 in DNA: TGTGCCAGCAGCGGCCTCGGGACAGCCGGGGGGGATGAGCAGTTCTTC.

This chain connects TRBV6-5 to TRBJ1-1; 7 positions agree with TRBD1. Germline-derived CDR1 and CDR2 are MNHEY and SVGAGI. Unmatched junction bases numbered 6, after V lost 4 bases and J lost 1 base. The CDR3 runs to 15 residues. The CDR3 sequence: CASSSPGQKNTEAFF. The CDR3 region has the DNA TGTGCCAGCAGTTCACCGGGACAGAAGAACACTGAAGCTTTCTTT.

The chain carries TRBV28 and TRBJ1-2; D is possibly TRBD1 (5 bases). The CDR3 runs 17 residues. Looked up from germline, CDR1 is MDHEN and CDR2 is SYDVKM. V gave up 7 bases and J gave up 3 bases, with 24 bases separating them. DNA of the CDR3: TGTGCCAGCACCACCTCTTATAAACAGGCTAACCACTATGGCTACACCTTC. Translation: CASTTSYKQANHYGYTF.

A few counts support this clone. The chain recombines TRBV28 with TRBJ2-7, with 7 bases lining up with TRBD2. Germline CDR1 is MDHEN and CDR2 is SYDVKM. Trimming cost V 8 bases and J 6 bases; bases outside gene matches: 16. The CDR3 loop spans 15 amino acids. This CDR3 is CASSIGGSLLFEQYF. CDR3 nucleotide sequence: TGTGCCAGCTCAATCGGGGGGAGTCTTCTTTTCGAGCAGTACTTC.

The rearrangement links TRBV28 to TRBJ1-1, with TRBD1 identical over 7 bases. The CDR3 has 13 amino acids. J lost 6 bases, V lost 6 bases, and 7 bases had no gene match. Germline V gene sequence: CDR1 MDHEN, CDR2 SYDVKM. The CDR3 nucleotides are TGTGCCAGCAGGTCCAGGGGGAGGTCTGAAGCTTTCTTT. Residues: CASRSRGRSEAFF.

The rearrangement uses TRBV28 and TRBJ2-7; D possibly corresponds to TRBD1 (5 bases). V gave up 2 bases and J gave up 4 bases, with 15 bases separating them. CDR1 and CDR2 (germline): MDHEN, SYDVKM. This CDR3 contains 15 residues. CDR3 DNA sequence: TGTGCCAGCAGTTTACCAAGGGGTTCTCTGTACGAGCAGTACTTC. It yields the protein CASSLPRGSLYEQYF.

This sequence joins TRBV6-5 and TRBJ2-3, with a possible D match to TRBD1 (6 bases). Trimming cost V 6 bases and J 5 bases, with 12 bases left between them. CDR1 is MNHEY and CDR2 is SVGAGI in the germline V gene. This CDR3 spans 13 amino acids. The CDR3 region has the DNA TGTGCCAGCAGCCGTTTAGGGGGAGATACGCAGTATTTT. Amino acids: CASSRLGGDTQYF.

V usage is TRBV9 and J usage is TRBJ2-1; 7 positions match TRBD2. Germline V lookup: CDR1 SGDLS, CDR2 YYNGEE. After removal of 4 bases from V and 4 bases from J, the junction contained 8 bases not matched to a gene. This CDR3 is built from 15 residues. CDR3 nucleotides: TGTGCCAGCAGCCCCCGGTCTAGCGGTTACAATGAGCAGTTCTTC. It yields the protein CASSPRSSGYNEQFF.

The CDR3 DNA follows: TGTGCCAGCAGCCCCAGAGAGGGGGTTTCCTACGAGCAGTACTTC. Its translation: CASSPREGVSYEQYF. The V call is TRBV9, the J call TRBJ2-7; D perhaps matches TRBD1 (6 bases). Trimming cost V 4 bases and J 1 base, with 15 bases left between them. Germline values: CDR1 SGDLS, CDR2 YYNGEE. The CDR3 loop spans 15 amino acids.

V is TRBV10-1 and J is TRBJ2-3; 8 nucleotides match TRBD2. The CDR3 totals 14 residues. The V segment lost 5 bases and the J segment 5 bases; nucleotides outside the gene matches: 6. Germline V CDR1 and CDR2: WNHNN, SYGVQD (reference sequence). The CDR3 reads CASSLGLAVDTQYF. For the CDR3, the DNA is TGCGCCAGCAGTCTTGGACTAGCCGTAGATACGCAGTATTTT.

The genes are TRBV25-1 and TRBJ2-5; 10 bases are shared with TRBD1. Gene TRBJ2-7 matches the end of the DNA better, so the J call may be wrong. The CDR3 covers 14 residues. The germline CDR1 and CDR2 sequences are MGHDK and SYGVNS. CDR3 sequence: CASKSGTGAYEQYF. In DNA form, the CDR3 reads TGTGCCAGCAAATCCGGGACAGGGGCCTACGAGCAGTACTTC.

The chain links TRBV19 to TRBJ2-5; 9 bases map to TRBD2. Germline values: CDR1 LNHDA, CDR2 SQIVND (reference sequence). V gave up 4 bases and J gave up 4 bases; unmatched junction bases: 7. The CDR3 length is 15 residues. CDR3 nucleotide sequence: TGTGCCAGTAGTAAGCTAGCGGGAACCCCAGAGACCCAGTACTTC. This encodes CASSKLAGTPETQYF.

This chain links TRBV7-6 with TRBJ2-3; 10 bases fit TRBD2. This CDR3 spans 18 amino acids. The V gene end was trimmed by 2 bases and the J gene end by 3 bases; junction bases not matched to a gene: 11. CDR1 SGHVS and CDR2 FNYEAQ come from the germline V gene. The DNA of the CDR3 is TGTGCCAGCAGCTTAAGGGGCCTAGCGGGAGCCAAGACAGATACGCAGTATTTT. It encodes CASSLRGLAGAKTDTQYF.

The rearrangement uses TRBV27 and TRBJ1-6; D is possibly TRBD1 (6 bases). The CDR3 is 16 residues long. V was clipped by 5 bases and J by 5 bases, with 16 bases between them. In germline, CDR1 is MNHEY, CDR2 SMNVEV (reference sequence). DNA of the CDR3: TGTGCCAGCAGTCTTCATGGGGGCGCGGATAATTCACCCCTCCACTTT. This translates into CASSLHGGADNSPLHF.

The chain links TRBV6-4 to TRBJ2-7; D might be TRBD1 (6 bases). The ends were cut back, 10 bases at V and 0 bases at J, with 19 bases in the middle. Germline assignment: CDR1 MRHNA and CDR2 SNTAGT. The CDR3 extends over 15 amino acids. CDR3 sequence reads: CATTDSLLISYEQYF. The CDR3 nucleotides read TGTGCCACTACGGACAGTCTCCTCATCTCCTACGAGCAGTACTTC.

Only one count was recorded for this clone. The chain combines TRBV28 with TRBJ1-1; D gene unclear. Germline V gene sequence: CDR1 MDHEN, CDR2 SYDVKM. The CDR3 consists of 16 residues. Trimming took off 7 bases at V and 0 bases at J, with 18 bases between the two ends. The CDR3 here is CASTLGRAFMNTEAFF. CDR3 in DNA: TGTGCCAGCACCCTAGGGAGGGCTTTTATGAACACTGAAGCTTTCTTT.

The CDR3 protein is CASSEGGFTDTQYF. CDR3 DNA: TGCGCCAGCAGTGAGGGAGGGTTCACAGATACGCAGTATTTT. The chain is built from TRBV10-1 and TRBJ2-3; tentatively, D is TRBD2 (6 bases). The CDR3 length is 14 residues. The germline V gene has CDR1 WNHNN and CDR2 SYGVQD (reference sequence). V dropped 2 bases and J dropped 2 bases, with 8 bases sitting between them.